The clone carrying this T cell receptor beta chain was observed a handful of times. These data are taken from a study of CD8+CD57+ T cells in acquired aplastic anemia. About the research overall: On average, sorted CD4+ and CD8+ cells gave roughly 3 ug of DNA.

For sequencing, patients were chosen who had shown expansion of CD8+CD57+ cells by flow cytometry. The template for TCR beta VDJ and CDR3 sequence profiling was genomic DNA. MiXCR, applied by TCRdb to the reads, yields one record per CDR3 protein. The sample has under 200,000 distinct CDR3 sequences; less than 60% are singletons. Germline V gene lookup returns CDR1 MNHEY and CDR2 SMNVEV (reference sequence). There are 14 residues in the CDR3. The J segment lost 10 bases and the V segment lost 7 bases, leaving 11 bases of the junction unmatched. The TCR originated in a human donor with aplastic anemia. The source material was sorted CD4+, CD8+, or CD8+CD57+ T cells (not recorded which) from PBMCs. This chain connects TRBV27 to TRBJ2-1; 9 bases match TRBD2. Written as DNA, the CDR3 is TGTGCCAGCAACCCTCAGCGGGGGGAGGGGGAGCAGTTCTTC. It is translated as CASNPQRGEGEQFF.